The 26 T cell receptor beta chains in this list originate from one sample, sequenced in a study of cytomegalovirus exposure and HLA in healthy donors. Primers included in the PCR were 60 Vbeta and 13 Jbeta primers. Using immunoSEQ multiplex PCR, the repertoire was profiled, and TCRdb retains in-frame clones only, with some absent. Its clone listing holds about 160,000 clones. Sequences were obtained from PBMCs. Receptors were obtained from a man aged 30-40 years in good health and CMV-seronegative.

The CDR3 nucleotides read TGCGCCAGCAGCTTGCTACAGTCTAACTATGGCTACACCTTC. Protein sequence: CASSLLQSNYGYTF. This chain uses TRBV5-1 with TRBJ1-2, with D hard to call. CDR3 length equals 14 residues. Per the germline V gene, CDR1 is SGHRS and CDR2 is YFSETQ. V gave up 1 base and J gave up 0 bases, with 7 bases separating them.

This rearrangement joins TRBV11-2 to TRBJ2-5, with a tentative D call TRBD2 (7 bases). Per germline, CDR1 SGHAT and CDR2 FQNNGV. Trimming stripped 0 bases from V and 4 bases from J, with 18 bases between. The CDR3 consists of 17 residues. The CDR3 protein is CASSLDLYPGGPETQYF. CDR3 in DNA: TGTGCCAGCAGCTTAGACTTGTACCCCGGGGGGCCAGAGACCCAGTACTTC.

The genes are TRBV4-3 and TRBJ2-1; D call uncertain. The germline CDR1 and CDR2 sequences are LGHNA and YSLEER. The V end lost 4 bases, the J end lost 10 bases, and 8 bases lay between the germline ends. The CDR3 is made up of 11 amino acids. For the CDR3, the DNA is TGCGCCAGCAGCCGACTCTCAGAGCAGTTCTTC. Encoded protein: CASSRLSEQFF.

The rearrangement links TRBV11-3 to TRBJ1-1; D is unclear. Germline assignment: CDR1 SGHNT and CDR2 YENEEA. V was trimmed by 5 bases and J by 8 bases, leaving 15 bases between them. The CDR3 spans 13 residues. The CDR3 sequence: CASSAGSEVEAFF. CDR3 nucleotides: TGTGCCAGCAGCGCCGGCTCAGAGGTCGAAGCTTTCTTT.

CDR3 protein: CAIRANLGTQYF. In DNA, the CDR3 is TGTGCCATCAGGGCCAACCTAGGTACGCAGTATTTT. This chain uses TRBV10-3 with TRBJ2-3, with D uncertain. The V gene lost 6 bases and the J gene lost 8 bases, with 12 bases spanning the gap. This CDR3 contains 12 residues. Looked up from germline, CDR1 is ENHRY and CDR2 is SYGVKD.

This chain links TRBV2 with TRBJ2-7, with D perhaps matching TRBD2 (5 bases). Trimming left V 4 bases short and J 3 bases short, with 10 bases between. The CDR3 is 13 residues long. From germline, CDR1 is SNHLY and CDR2 FYNNEI. CDR3 protein: CASSGLGIYEQYF. Here the CDR3 DNA reads TGTGCCAGCAGTGGACTCGGGATCTACGAGCAGTACTTC.

The rearrangement links TRBV2 to TRBJ2-2; maybe TRBD2 (5 bases). Germline V gene data show CDR1 as SNHLY and CDR2 as FYNNEI. V dropped 7 bases and J dropped 6 bases, with 12 bases sitting between them. The CDR3 has 13 residues. CDR3 DNA sequence: TGTGCCAGCACTGCGGACTTCGCCGGGGAGCTGTTTTTT. It codes for CASTADFAGELFF. Together with reference TRBV2 and TRBJ2-2, the CDR3 gives the full variable domain: EPEVTQTPSHQVTQMGQEVILRCVPISNHLYFYWYRQILGQKVEFLVSFYNNEISEKSEIFDDQFSVERPDGSNFTLKIRSTKLEDSAMYFCASTADFAGELFFGEGSRLTVL.

The V call is TRBV7-2, the J call TRBJ1-1; D remains ambiguous. The CDR3 spans 17 residues. Trimming took off 1 base at V and 1 base at J, with 16 bases between the two ends. Per the germline V gene, CDR1 is SGHTA and CDR2 is FQGNSA. CDR3 nucleotides: TGTGCCAGCAGCTTAGACCGATACATGCCGGGGAACACTGAAGCTTTCTTT. It is translated as CASSLDRYMPGNTEAFF. Using reference TRBV7-2 and TRBJ1-1 for the parts outside the CDR3, the full variable domain is GAGVSQSPSNKVTEKGKDVELRCDPISGHTALYWYRQSLGQGLEFLIYFQGNSAPDKSGLPSDRFSAERTGGSVSTLTIQRTQQEDSAVYLCASSLDRYMPGNTEAFFGQGTRLTVV.

J is TRBJ2-1 and V is TRBV18; TRBD1 aligns across 7 bases. The CDR3 length is 15 residues. CDR1 and CDR2 from the germline V gene are KGHSH and LQKENI. Losses at the gene ends were 0 bases for V and 2 bases for J; bases not matched to a gene: 1. The CDR3 coding sequence is TGTGCCAGCTCACCACCGGGACAGACCTACAATGAGCAGTTCTTC. It is translated as CASSPPGQTYNEQFF.

With respect to this clone: Other DNA sequences in this sample translate to the same CDR3. The V gene is TRBV5-1, the J gene TRBJ2-5; no clear D gene. The tail of the sequence fits TRBJ2-7 better, so the J call may be wrong. The CDR3 runs to 11 residues. Germline V gene lookup returns CDR1 SGHRS and CDR2 YFSETQ. The CDR3 DNA reads as TGCGCCAGCAGCTTGGGGTACGAGCAGTACTTC. Amino acids: CASSLGYEQYF.

The V and J genes are TRBV19 and TRBJ2-2, with TRBD1 matching over 7 bases. Germline lookup yields CDR1 LNHDA and CDR2 SQIVND (reference sequence). The CDR3 spans 14 residues. V was clipped by 9 bases and J by 0 bases; unmatched bases: 4. The DNA of the CDR3 is TGTGCCAGCAAGGACAGGTCGAACACCGGGGAGCTGTTTTTT. Its protein product is CASKDRSNTGELFF.

The gene calls are TRBV27 and TRBJ2-3, with 8 bases fitting TRBD2. The CDR3 consists of 15 residues. CDR1 and CDR2 from the germline V gene are MNHEY and SMNVEV (reference sequence). Trimming removed 4 bases from V and 5 bases from J; junction bases left unmatched: 8. The CDR3 region is CASSYSGIWVDTQYF. CDR3 DNA sequence: TGTGCCAGCAGTTATAGCGGGATTTGGGTAGATACGCAGTATTTT.

The J gene is TRBJ1-5, the V gene TRBV18; D is uncertain. The CDR3 contains 15 residues. Deletions cut 3 bases from V and 1 base from J, with 10 bases between. Germline CDR1 is KGHSH and CDR2 is LQKENI. CDR3 in amino acids: CASSPSTESNQPQHF. The CDR3, as DNA: TGTGCCAGCTCACCGAGTACGGAGAGCAATCAGCCCCAGCATTTT. The entire variable domain, with the rest obtained from reference TRBV18 and TRBJ1-5, is as follows: NAGVMQNPRHLVRRRGQEARLRCSPMKGHSHVYWYRQLPEEGLKFMVYLQKENIIDESGMPKERFSAEFPKEGPSILRIQQVVRGDSAAYFCASSPSTESNQPQHFGDGTRLSIL.

The rearrangement uses TRBV10-1 and TRBJ1-5; D gene uncertain. The germline V gene has CDR1 WNHNN and CDR2 SYGVQD (reference sequence). V gave up 3 bases and J gave up 7 bases, with 10 bases separating them. This CDR3 is built from 13 residues. As DNA, the CDR3 is TGCGCCAGCAGTGACACCGGGAACCAGCCCCAGCATTTT. Encoded protein: CASSDTGNQPQHF.

The rearrangement uses TRBV11-3 and TRBJ2-1; the match to TRBD1 covers 7 bases. The V gene's germline CDR1 is SGHNT and CDR2 YENEEA. With 1 base clipped from V and 2 bases from J, the junction kept 2 bases outside the gene matches. CDR3 size: 15 residues. CDR3 nucleotide sequence: TGTGCCAGCAGCTTAGGTCAGGGGGCCTACAATGAGCAGTTCTTC. Translating gives CASSLGQGAYNEQFF.

The genes are TRBV5-1 and TRBJ2-7; 9 bases agree with TRBD1. V shed 3 bases and J 6 bases; nucleotides not matched to a gene: 7. The CDR3 consists of 14 residues. Germline assignment: CDR1 SGHRS and CDR2 YFSETQ. CDR3 bases: TGCGCCAGCAGCTCGAGGGACAGGGATGCCGAGCAGTACTTC. It translates to CASSSRDRDAEQYF.

Note on this clone: The germline gene is not matched at one end of the junction; a read error may be the cause. The J gene is TRBJ2-5, the V gene TRBV20-1; D not resolved. CDR1 is DFQATT and CDR2 is SNEGSKA in the germline V gene (reference sequence). CDR3 size: 11 residues. The chain's CDR3 is CSAREELSFNF. The CDR3 nucleotides read TGCAGTGCTAGAGAAGAACTCTCTTTTAACTTC.

The J gene is TRBJ2-5, the V gene TRBV2; 7 bases align to TRBD1. The CDR3 is made up of 13 amino acids. Germline V CDR1 and CDR2: SNHLY, FYNNEI. The junction had 6 bases not matched to a gene; V was cut back by 6 bases and J by 5 bases. The CDR3 region has the DNA TGTGCCAGCAGGGCAGGGGGTGGGGAGACCCAGTACTTC. It translates to CASRAGGGETQYF.

The rearrangement links TRBV18 to TRBJ2-5; tentative D call: TRBD1 (6 bases). The CDR3 sequence is 14 residues long. The V gene lost 3 bases and the J gene lost 2 bases, with 10 bases spanning the gap. Germline V gene lookup returns CDR1 KGHSH and CDR2 LQKENI. The CDR3 loop reads CASSPTGFQETQYF. The CDR3 DNA reads TGTGCCAGCTCACCGACAGGCTTTCAAGAGACCCAGTACTTC.

The rearrangement links TRBV5-1 to TRBJ2-3; possible D gene TRBD1, 6 bases. The V end lost 2 bases, the J end lost 5 bases, and 12 bases lay between the germline ends. Germline values: CDR1 SGHRS, CDR2 YFSETQ. The CDR3 spans 14 residues. The CDR3 loop is CASSFTGRIDTQYF. CDR3 DNA sequence: TGCGCCAGCAGCTTTACAGGGAGAATAGATACGCAGTATTTT.

The rearrangement links TRBV29-1 to TRBJ2-5; the D gene could be TRBD1 or TRBD2 (6 bases each). V lost 8 bases and J lost 4, with 20 bases in between. This CDR3 is built from 14 residues. Germline V lookup: CDR1 SQVTM, CDR2 ANQGSEA. DNA of the CDR3: TGCAGCTTGGAAGGGGGGCCTGGGAGAGAGACCCAGTACTTC. As protein: CSLEGGPGRETQYF.

The chain employs TRBV19 and TRBJ1-5; 8 positions match TRBD1. The CDR3 covers 13 residues. CDR1 LNHDA and CDR2 SQIVND come from the germline V gene (reference sequence). The V segment lost 6 bases and the J segment 7 bases; nucleotides outside the gene matches: 5. The CDR3 DNA sequence: TGTGCCAGTAGCCGGGACAGGTGGCAGCCCCAGCATTTT. It encodes CASSRDRWQPQHF.

Written as DNA, the CDR3 is TGCGCCAGCAGCGGGGAGACCGCAGGAAACACCATATATTTT. Translation: CASSGETAGNTIYF. The chain employs TRBV5-1 and TRBJ1-3; D is uncertain. Trimming cost V 4 bases and J 4 bases, with 12 bases left between them. In germline, CDR1 is SGHRS, CDR2 YFSETQ. The CDR3 is 14 residues long.

The chain joins TRBV6-1 to TRBJ1-2, with D maybe TRBD1 (5 bases). CDR3 length: 15 amino acids. V lost 8 bases and J 4 bases, leaving 20 bases between the germline ends. The germline gives CDR1 MNHNS, CDR2 SASEGT. CDR3 protein: CASLQGAGLIYGYTF. The DNA for the CDR3 is TGTGCCAGCTTACAAGGGGCAGGGCTTATCTATGGCTACACCTTC.

J is TRBJ2-3 and V is TRBV5-1; TRBD2 aligns across 10 bases. The germline V gene encodes CDR1 SGHRS and CDR2 YFSETQ. The junction had 4 bases not matched to a gene; V was cut back by 3 bases and J by 0 bases. CDR3 length: 16 residues. The DNA of the CDR3 is TGCGCCAGCAGCTCAGGACTAGCGGCTAGCACAGATACGCAGTATTTT. Encoded protein: CASSSGLAASTDTQYF.

This sequence joins TRBV5-6 and TRBJ2-7, with 7 bases fitting TRBD1. Unmatched junction bases numbered 9, after V lost 2 bases and J lost 4 bases. The CDR3 is made up of 15 amino acids. The germline V gene encodes CDR1 SGHDT and CDR2 YYEEEE. The CDR3 bases are TGTGCCAGCAGCTTTTGGTCGACAGGGTTGTACGAGCAGTACTTC. Translation: CASSFWSTGLYEQYF.